This T cell receptor (beta chain) was identified in a study of OX40 agonist ivuxolimab in advanced cancers. The study, taken as a whole, reports: Antigen specificity of clonally expanded peripheral T cells was not established. Compared with others, partial responders at 0.1-3.0 mg/kg displayed clonal expansion among the lowest. Relative to CD4+, CD8+ T cells held more expanded clones on average.

Here immunoSEQ multiplex PCR was the method, and the copy in TCRdb shows in-frame clones only, minus some. The sample carries approximately 97,000 clones, less than 90% recorded once. As to this clone: Its antigen is still unknown.

V lost 0 bases and J 0 bases, leaving 9 bases between the germline ends. Per germline, CDR1 MNHNS and CDR2 SASEGT. This CDR3 contains 16 residues. Source: CD4+ or CD8+ T cells sorted from blood, taken in a trial of the OX40 agonist ivuxolimab. The sequence derives from an adult with an advanced solid tumor such as melanoma, head and neck, liver or kidney cancer. The chain combines TRBV6-1 with TRBJ1-5, with D unclear. CDR3 in amino acids: CASSEAKLYSNQPQHF. In DNA, the CDR3 is TGTGCCAGCAGTGAAGCTAAGCTCTATAGCAATCAGCCCCAGCATTTT.